In this sample, the clone carrying this T cell receptor (beta chain) turned up a few times. Its antigen is not known. V lost 6 bases, J lost 5 bases, and 25 bases stayed unmatched. The CDR3 is 21 residues long. These data are taken from a study of blood T cells in healthy people across ages. Then a second PCR, running roughly 7 to 11 cycles, was carried out with a sample-barcoded 5' primer and a J-beta primer mix. TCRdb reprocessed the 5' RACE reads with MiXCR, giving one entry per CDR3 protein. The table lists about 800,000 distinct CDR3 sequences, about 25% of them singletons. General study points: Older individuals had lower TCR beta diversity per million T cells (the decline was roughly linear).

The same sample was also studied in work on T cells of mothers and their children.

The sample taken for sequencing was blood. The source is a boy between 5 and 17 years old in good health. The chain couples TRBV12-3 or TRBV12-4 to TRBJ1-4, with 9 bases that match TRBD1. CDR3 sequence: CASSPESGRGQGVPRNEKLFF. The CDR3 nucleotides read TGTGCCAGCAGCCCTGAGTCGGGTCGGGGACAGGGAGTCCCGCGGAATGAAAAACTGTTTTTT.